These 2 T cell receptor beta chains came from one sample sequenced in a study of a mutant IDH1 vaccine in newly diagnosed glioma. Sequencing used immunoSEQ multiplex PCR; TCRdb keeps in-frame clones, though not all of them. There are around 56,000 clones in the sample; roughly 81% occur only once, and around 8.4% lies in the top ten. The time point denotes: week 23, last vaccination. In the vaccine, a single dose held 300 ug of the mutant IDH1 20-mer peptide, along with topical imiquimod. These receptors are not linked to any known antigen. This material consisted of PBMCs, taken from a glioma patient whose treatment included an IDH1 peptide vaccine. These receptor sequences come from a woman in her 40s with glioma. Some clones in this sample may be carry-over from other donors' samples.

This rearrangement joins TRBV6-5 to TRBJ2-7; TRBD2 matches at 8 bases. This CDR3 is 15 amino acids long. V dropped 2 bases and J dropped 6; count of bases not matched to a gene: 9. Germline CDR1 is MNHEY and CDR2 is SVGAGI. The chain's CDR3 is CASSYTRTAGGEQYF. The CDR3 DNA sequence: TGTGCCAGCAGTTACACGCGGACCGCGGGAGGCGAGCAGTACTTC.

The genes are TRBV5-6 and TRBJ1-1; tentatively, D is TRBD1 (5 bases). Germline CDR1 and CDR2: SGHDT and YYEEEE. The CDR3 sequence is 13 residues long. Trimming left V 0 bases short and J 6 bases short, with 9 bases between. The CDR3 bases are TGTGCCAGCAGCTTGGCGGGGCGGTCTGAAGCTTTCTTT. Its translation: CASSLAGRSEAFF.